One sample yielded the 29 T cell receptor beta chains listed below, sequenced in a study of tissue T cells after allogeneic stem cell transplantation. Sequenced by immunoSEQ multiplex PCR; TCRdb stores in-frame clones only, minus some. The repertoire holds about 40,000 clones, with around 90% as singletons. The sample was blood, taken before transplantation. These receptors came from a woman aged 35 to 75 who later had graft-versus-host disease after an allogeneic stem cell transplant.

CDR3 sequence (DNA): TGTGCCAGCAGTCCAAAGAGGTGGCAGCCCTTGGACACCGGGGAGCTGTTTTTT. Translation gives CASSPKRWQPLDTGELFF. The chain employs TRBV21-1 and TRBJ2-2; TRBD2 reflects the table's D call only, with no check against the DNA. TRBV21-1 is a pseudogene segment. The length of the CDR3 is 18 residues.

V gene TRBV5-1 combines with J gene TRBJ1-3, with no clear D. The V end lost 5 bases, the J end lost 2 bases, and 14 bases lay between the germline ends. Germline assignment: CDR1 SGHRS and CDR2 YFSETQ. The CDR3 is 15 amino acids. The CDR3 sequence: CASRPTSAPGNTIYF. The CDR3 coding sequence is TGCGCCAGCAGACCCACCTCGGCCCCTGGAAACACCATATATTTT.

The CDR3 DNA is TGTGCTAGTGGTTTGTCAGGCGGGAACACTGAAGCTTTCTTT. Amino acids: CASGLSGGNTEAFF. The chain carries TRBV12-5 and TRBJ1-1; D ambiguous. This CDR3 is built from 14 residues. V shed 2 bases and J shed 1 base, with 8 bases lying between them. CDR1 LGHNT and CDR2 FRNRAP come from the germline V gene.

The V call is TRBV19, the J call TRBJ2-7; D gene unclear. V lost 7 bases to trimming and J lost 10 bases, with 8 bases between them. The CDR3 spans 9 residues. Germline V gives CDR1 LNHDA, CDR2 SQIVND (reference sequence). The CDR3, as DNA: TGTGCCAGTACCCGACAACAGTACTTC. Amino acid sequence: CASTRQQYF.

The chain combines TRBV6-2 or TRBV6-3 with TRBJ1-2; TRBD1 agrees at 8 bases. The CDR3 loop spans 15 amino acids. The junction had 3 bases not matched to a gene; V was cut back by 2 bases and J by 1 base. Germline assignment: CDR1 MNHEY and CDR2 SVGEGT. The chain's CDR3 is CASSYGTGRNYGYTF. The DNA for the CDR3 is TGTGCCAGCAGTTACGGGACAGGCCGTAACTATGGCTACACCTTC.

The genes are TRBV7-2 and TRBJ2-1, with D maybe TRBD2 (6 bases). V dropped 5 bases and J dropped 0 bases, with 23 bases sitting between them. Germline V CDR1 and CDR2: SGHTA, FQGNSA. The CDR3 loop spans 19 amino acids. CDR3 amino acids: CASSPIKMGLPSSYNEQFF. For the CDR3, the DNA is TGTGCCAGCAGCCCCATAAAGATGGGACTCCCAAGCTCCTACAATGAGCAGTTCTTC.

V gene TRBV28 combines with J gene TRBJ1-5; D gene unclear. Between the trimmed V and J ends, which lost 3 bases and 0 bases, there was a span of 9 bases. This CDR3 comprises 15 residues. Germline CDR1 and CDR2: MDHEN and SYDVKM. The CDR3 region has the DNA TGTGCCAGCAGTTTCGACGGTTATAGCAATCAGCCCCAGCATTTT. Translated, it gives CASSFDGYSNQPQHF.

The chain combines TRBV27 with TRBJ2-1, with 9 bases that match TRBD1. Germline CDR1 MNHEY, CDR2 SMNVEV (reference sequence). J lost 6 bases, V lost 7 bases, and 7 bases had no gene match. The CDR3 has 14 amino acids. In nucleotides, the CDR3 is TGTGCCAGCAAAACCGGGACAGGGTTCAATGAGCAGTTCTTC. Protein product: CASKTGTGFNEQFF.

CDR3 nucleotides: TGTGCCGCCCAGACTAGCGGCCGCACAGATACGCAGTATTTT. Amino acids: CAAQTSGRTDTQYF. The chain recombines TRBV6-5 with TRBJ2-3; 9 positions match TRBD2. This CDR3 is built from 14 residues. Germline CDR1 is MNHEY and CDR2 is SVGAGI. With 11 bases clipped from V and 1 base from J, the junction kept 7 bases outside the gene matches.

V gene TRBV7-2 combines with J gene TRBJ2-1; tentative D call: TRBD1 (6 bases). This CDR3 has 15 residues. The V end was cut by 5 bases, the J end by 8 bases, with 19 bases between. Germline V CDR1 and CDR2: SGHTA, FQGNSA. The CDR3 DNA reads as TGTGCCAGCAGCCGCTCCCGGGACACGTACGATGAGCAGTTCTTC. It codes for CASSRSRDTYDEQFF.

The chain recombines TRBV28 with TRBJ2-1; possible D gene TRBD2, 6 bases. Germline V gene sequence: CDR1 MDHEN, CDR2 SYDVKM. V was clipped by 7 bases and J by 3 bases, with 19 bases between them. CDR3 length: 16 amino acids. DNA for the CDR3: TGTGCCAGCAACATTGATAGGAGGGCCGGCTACAATGAGCAGTTCTTC. It yields the protein CASNIDRRAGYNEQFF.

The CDR3 bases are TGTGCCAGCAGCCTGGCTATGGGACAGGGAGACACTGAAGCTTTCTTT. The encoded protein is CASSLAMGQGDTEAFF. This rearrangement joins TRBV13 to TRBJ1-1, with 9 nucleotides matching TRBD1. Germline trimming cut 5 bases from V and 3 bases from J; bases unmatched to any gene: 10. Germline loops: CDR1 PRHDT, CDR2 FYEKMQ (reference sequence). This CDR3 has 16 amino acids.

The V call is TRBV24-1, the J call TRBJ1-5; no clear D gene. The CDR3 is made up of 15 amino acids. Germline-derived CDR1 and CDR2 are KGHDR and SFDVKD. Between the trimmed V and J ends, which lost 4 bases and 2 bases, there was a span of 11 bases. CDR3 in amino acids: CATSEDGVGNQPQHF. The DNA of the CDR3 is TGTGCCACCAGTGAAGACGGTGTCGGCAATCAGCCCCAGCATTTT.

The chain uses TRBV4-3 and TRBJ2-3, with TRBD2 identical over 9 bases. The CDR3 covers 15 residues. CDR1 and CDR2 (germline): LGHNA, YSLEER. J gave up 1 base and V 2 bases, and 1 base lay outside the gene matches. The CDR3 loop is CASSQIAGGTDTQYF. DNA for the CDR3: TGCGCCAGCAGCCAAATAGCGGGAGGCACAGATACGCAGTATTTT.

The chain recombines TRBV30 with TRBJ1-4; weak D call: TRBD1 (6 bases). The CDR3 has 15 residues. Trimming took off 0 bases at V and 3 bases at J, with 11 bases between the two ends. Germline CDR1 reads GTSNPN; CDR2 reads SVGIG (reference sequence). CDR3 bases: TGTGCCTGGAGTGTACCGGGGGCGTCTAATGAAAAACTGTTTTTT. It codes for CAWSVPGASNEKLFF.

The rearrangement joins TRBV7-3 to TRBJ2-1; the D gene is possibly TRBD2 (5 bases). This CDR3 comprises 13 residues. V was trimmed by 5 bases and J by 6 bases, leaving 11 bases between them. The V gene's germline CDR1 is SGHTA and CDR2 FQGTGA. Written as DNA, the CDR3 is TGTGCCAGCAGCCCGGGAAAGGGCAATGAGCAGTTCTTC. Protein: CASSPGKGNEQFF.

This chain links TRBV28 with TRBJ1-2; D may be TRBD1 (5 bases). Trimming left V 5 bases short and J 2 bases short, with 9 bases between. This CDR3 has 13 amino acids. From germline, CDR1 is MDHEN and CDR2 SYDVKM. The DNA of the CDR3 is TGTGCCAGCAGTCTCGACAGAAACTATGGCTACACCTTC. The encoded protein is CASSLDRNYGYTF.

The chain joins TRBV7-8 to TRBJ2-5, with D perhaps TRBD1 (6 bases). V lost 3 bases and J 1 base, leaving 12 bases between the germline ends. The CDR3 extends over 15 amino acids. Germline V CDR1 and CDR2: SGHVS, FQNEAQ. The chain's CDR3 is CASSFPTGRQETQYF. CDR3 nucleotide sequence: TGTGCCAGCAGCTTTCCGACAGGCCGCCAAGAGACCCAGTACTTC.

In this sample, this clone turned up once. CDR3 in amino acids: CASSLGGFSYNEQFF. CDR3 bases: TGTGCCAGTAGTCTCGGGGGTTTCTCCTACAATGAGCAGTTCTTC. This sequence joins TRBV19 and TRBJ2-1; D perhaps matches TRBD2 (6 bases). V lost 5 bases, J lost 0 bases, and 11 bases lay in between. Germline CDR1 reads LNHDA; CDR2 reads SQIVND (reference sequence). There are 15 residues in the CDR3.

The chain employs TRBV7-8 and TRBJ2-7; unclear D gene. Germline V CDR1 and CDR2: SGHVS, FQNEAQ. CDR3 length: 12 residues. V was cut by 5 bases and J by 4 bases, with 9 bases left in between. The CDR3 DNA reads TGTGCCAGCAGCGAGGCCGATTACGAGCAGTACTTC. This gives the protein CASSEADYEQYF.

Here the CDR3 DNA reads TGCGCCAGCAGCCAACCGGACGGGGCGGACACCGGGGAGCTGTTTTTT. It yields the protein CASSQPDGADTGELFF. J is TRBJ2-2 and V is TRBV4-3; D may correspond to TRBD1 or TRBD2 (5 bases each). The CDR3 has 16 amino acids. Germline V gene lookup returns CDR1 LGHNA and CDR2 YSLEER. Trimming stripped 2 bases from V and 3 bases from J, with 13 bases between.

The chain joins TRBV5-1 to TRBJ2-5; a weak D match, TRBD2 (6 bases). The germline gives CDR1 SGHRS, CDR2 YFSETQ. The CDR3 has 15 amino acids. The V and J ends lost 4 bases and 5 bases respectively, with 18 bases between them. In DNA form, the CDR3 reads TGCGCCAGCAGCCTCGACCCGGGGGTGGTGGAGACCCAGTACTTC. Translating it yields CASSLDPGVVETQYF.

The CDR3 is CAIGNSGTSEQYF. The CDR3 DNA follows: TGTGCCATCGGAAATTCAGGGACAAGCGAGCAGTACTTC. The chain links TRBV10-3 to TRBJ2-7; TRBD1 is a possible D gene (6 bases). This CDR3 region has 13 residues. CDR1 is ENHRY and CDR2 is SYGVKD in the germline V gene. Trimming removed 8 bases from V and 6 bases from J, with 17 bases in between.

The genes are TRBV19 and TRBJ2-1; 10 nucleotides match TRBD2. CDR1 is LNHDA and CDR2 is SQIVND in the germline V gene (reference sequence). Trimming at V came to 3 bases and at J to 4 bases, leaving 6 bases not matched to a gene. This CDR3 has 16 amino acids. The CDR3 loop reads CASSIKAGGSYNEQFF. The CDR3 nucleotides read TGTGCCAGTAGTATTAAAGCGGGAGGGTCATACAATGAGCAGTTCTTC.

This clone is a singleton in its sample. V and J are TRBV2 and TRBJ2-7; 12 bases line up with TRBD1. Germline lookup yields CDR1 SNHLY and CDR2 FYNNEI. The ends lost 6 bases at V and 5 bases at J; junction bases unmatched: 5. The CDR3 is 14 residues long. CDR3: CASSRDRGPNEQYF. CDR3 sequence (DNA): TGTGCCAGCAGCCGGGACAGGGGGCCCAACGAGCAGTACTTC.

V gene TRBV16 combines with J gene TRBJ1-1; TRBD1 is a possible D gene (6 bases). The length of the CDR3 is 13 residues. Trimming took off 2 bases at V and 7 bases at J, with 11 bases between the two ends. Per the germline V gene, CDR1 is KGHSY and CDR2 is FQNENV. The DNA for the CDR3 is TGTGCCAGCAGCCAACTTCAGGGGATTGAAGCTTTCTTT. Translation: CASSQLQGIEAFF.

The rearrangement links TRBV27 to TRBJ2-7; the D is unclear. Trimming removed 4 bases at V and 0 bases at J, with 10 bases between. The germline gives CDR1 MNHEY, CDR2 SMNVEV (reference sequence). The CDR3 has 14 amino acids. In DNA form, the CDR3 reads TGTGCCAGCAGTTACGGGCCCAGCTCCTACGAGCAGTACTTC. This codes for CASSYGPSSYEQYF.

The chain recombines TRBV28 with TRBJ2-5, with D unclear. The CDR3 spans 15 residues. Germline values: CDR1 MDHEN, CDR2 SYDVKM. Trimming took 2 bases from V and 4 from J, leaving 14 bases between them. The CDR3 loop reads CASSLIPSVGETQYF. The CDR3 nucleotides are TGTGCCAGCAGTTTAATTCCCTCAGTAGGAGAGACCCAGTACTTC.

This chain joins TRBV5-1 and TRBJ2-1, with 8 bases lining up with TRBD2. CDR1 and CDR2 from the germline V gene are SGHRS and YFSETQ. The V gene end was trimmed by 0 bases and the J gene end by 6 bases; junction bases not matched to a gene: 5. This CDR3 has 15 amino acids. This CDR3 is CASSLEGLDSNEQFF. CDR3 nucleotide sequence: TGCGCCAGCAGCTTGGAGGGACTAGATTCCAATGAGCAGTTCTTC. Full variable domain (rest looked up from reference TRBV5-1 and TRBJ2-1): KAGVTQTPRYLIKTRGQQVTLSCSPISGHRSVSWYQQTPGQGLQFLFEYFSETQRNKGNFPGRFSGRQFSNSRSEMNVSTLELGDSALYLCASSLEGLDSNEQFFGPGTRLTVL.